Listed below are T cell receptor beta chains from one sample, sequenced in a study of response to subunit inactivated influenza vaccine. Using its own MiXCR run on the RT-PCR reads, TCRdb lists one record per CDR3 protein. The sample holds under 500,000 distinct CDR3 sequences; approximately 11% are singletons and the top ten take 9.5% to 15%. This material consisted of PBMCs from blood, taken about 6 weeks after vaccination. The receptors originated from a man in his fifties who received an inactivated influenza vaccine. CDR3s include the opening cysteine and the closing phenylalanine or tryptophan. The D gene is left open where the match is weak. For some rows the clone size is stated as once, few or many, or as a class when expanded; others skip it.

CDR3nt	CDR3aa	d_gene	abundance	v_gene	j_gene
TGTGCCACCAGTGACCGTCAGGATACGCAGTATTTT	CATSDRQDTQYF	.	.	TRBV24-1	TRBJ2-3
TGTGCCAGCAGCCTCGGACAGAAATATGGCTACACCTTC	CASSLGQKYGYTF	.	many	TRBV12-3/TRBV12-4	TRBJ1-2
TGTGCCAGCAGCTTAGCAGGGACTAGCAGTGAGCAGTTCTTC	CASSLAGTSSEQFF	TRBD2	.	TRBV7-2	TRBJ2-1
TGCAGCGTGCCCCTCTGGACAGAAGTTTATTATGGCTACACCTTC	CSVPLWTEVYYGYTF	.	many	TRBV29-1	TRBJ1-2
TGTGCCATCAGTGATCCGGGACAGACTACCTACGAGCAGTACTTC	CAISDPGQTTYEQYF	TRBD1	few	TRBV10-3	TRBJ2-7
TGCGCCAGCAGCTGGACGGTTCAAGAGACCCAGTACTTC	CASSWTVQETQYF	.	many	TRBV5-1	TRBJ2-5
TGTGCCAGCAGTTGGCCCGGACAGGGCATTACTGAAGCTTTCTTT	CASSWPGQGITEAFF	TRBD1	few	TRBV28	TRBJ1-1
TGTGCCAGCAGCCCTAGTGACAGGGGAGACTACGAGCAGTACTTC	CASSPSDRGDYEQYF	TRBD1	.	TRBV7-6	TRBJ2-7
TGTGCCAGCAGCTTCGGGGCCCCAGGGGCTGCTGGCTACACCTTC	CASSFGAPGAAGYTF	.	.	TRBV5-5	TRBJ1-2
TGTGCCAGCAGCGTATCTAGCGGGAGCTACGAGCAGTACTTC	CASSVSSGSYEQYF	TRBD2	few	TRBV9	TRBJ2-7
TGCAGTGCTAGAGAGGAAGACAGGGCCGACGCGTCTAACTACAATGAGCAGTTCTTC	CSAREEDRADASNYNEQFF	TRBD1	few	TRBV20-1	TRBJ2-1
TGCGCCAGCAGCTGGACAGGTATCTGGAGGGAGCAGTTCTTC	CASSWTGIWREQFF	TRBD1	.	TRBV5-1	TRBJ2-1
TGCAGTGCCCCAACCCAGGGGGGGCGATACACCGGGGAGCTGTTTTTT	CSAPTQGGRYTGELFF	.	.	TRBV20-1	TRBJ2-2
TGTGCCAGCAGTGACTCGGGATTCCTCACAGATACGCAGTATTTT	CASSDSGFLTDTQYF	.	few	TRBV25-1	TRBJ2-3
TGTGCCAGCAGCCAACTAGCGGGGGCGGGGGATACGCAGTATTTT	CASSQLAGAGDTQYF	TRBD2	.	TRBV3-1	TRBJ2-3
TGTGCCAGCAGTTTTAACCCTTATGGCTACACCTTC	CASSFNPYGYTF	.	.	TRBV12-3/TRBV12-4	TRBJ1-2
TGCGCCAGCAGCTTGGCGGGGGCATTTACAGATACGCAGTATTTT	CASSLAGAFTDTQYF	.	once	TRBV5-1	TRBJ2-3
TGTGCCAGCAGCTTGATGACCTGGAGCTCCTATAATTCACCCCTCCACTTT	CASSLMTWSSYNSPLHF	.	.	TRBV11-2	TRBJ1-6
TGCGCCAGCAGCCAAACTTACAGGGAACGAGGCTACACCTTC	CASSQTYRERGYTF	.	.	TRBV5-1	TRBJ1-2
TGTGCCAGCAGGTACGGACTGCATAGCAATCAGCCCCAGCATTTT	CASRYGLHSNQPQHF	.	few	TRBV6-5	TRBJ1-5
TGTGCCAGCAGCGTATTGGGCGGGAGGGTCACAGATACGCAGTATTTT	CASSVLGGRVTDTQYF	TRBD2	few	TRBV9	TRBJ2-3
TGCAGTGCTAAGGGACTAGCGGGAAGTAATGAGCAGTTCTTC	CSAKGLAGSNEQFF	TRBD2	many	TRBV20-1	TRBJ2-1
TGTGCCATTACTAGCGGGAAATACAATGAGCAGTTCTTC	CAITSGKYNEQFF	TRBD2	.	TRBV10-3	TRBJ2-1
TGTGCCAGCAGCTTAACCTCTATCCCCGACAGAACATCCTACGAGCAGTACTTC	CASSLTSIPDRTSYEQYF	.	few	TRBV11-1	TRBJ2-7